One and the same sample provided the 23 T cell receptor beta chains below, sequenced in a study of Ad26.COV2.S vaccination and SARS-CoV-2 variants. Treatment indicated: some 20 received Ad26.COV2.S at low or high dose, single or two shots; several received placebo; per-sample allocation not given. On day 63 after the first injection, vaccine and placebo recipients gave samples. TCRdb's table, derived via immunoSEQ multiplex PCR, lists solely in-frame clones and lacks some. The sample holds hundreds of thousands of clones, more than 75% seen once. The sequencing here drew on peripheral blood, taken in a trial of Ad26.COV2.S vaccine versus placebo. The receptors were gathered from a person aged 18-65 years who received the Ad26.COV2.S COVID-19 vaccine or a placebo.

The rearrangement uses TRBV29-1 and TRBJ2-7; D perhaps matches TRBD1 (6 bases). This CDR3 is built from 14 residues. The V and J ends lost 6 bases and 1 base respectively, with 16 bases between them. CDR1 and CDR2 from the germline V gene are SQVTM and ANQGSEA. The CDR3 DNA follows: TGCAGCGTACAGGTACAGGGCCGGTCCTACGAGCAGTACTTC. Encoded protein: CSVQVQGRSYEQYF.

Concerning this clone itself: This sample includes further DNA sequences coding for the same CDR3. The chain employs TRBV4-1 and TRBJ2-3; D remains ambiguous. Germline V gene lookup returns CDR1 MGHRA and CDR2 YSYEKL. The CDR3 length is 12 residues. Trimming pared 0 bases from V and 6 bases from J, leaving 4 bases between. CDR3 sequence (DNA): TGCGCCAGCAGCCAAGATCGGGATACGCAGTATTTT. Its protein product is CASSQDRDTQYF.

The rearrangement links TRBV27 to TRBJ1-5, with D tentatively TRBD1 (5 bases). The length of the CDR3 is 14 residues. Trimming removed 7 bases from V and 3 bases from J, with 13 bases in between. Germline-derived CDR1 and CDR2 are MNHEY and SMNVEV (reference sequence). CDR3 loop: CASTLRGSNQPQHF. Written as DNA, the CDR3 is TGTGCCAGCACCCTTAGGGGTTCCAATCAGCCCCAGCATTTT.

The V call is TRBV19, the J call TRBJ2-7, with a tentative D call TRBD2 (5 bases). Per germline, CDR1 LNHDA and CDR2 SQIVND (reference sequence). Trimming removed 3 bases at V and 3 bases at J, with 12 bases between. The CDR3 totals 14 residues. This chain's CDR3 is CASSMVRGDYEQYF. CDR3 sequence (DNA): TGTGCCAGTAGTATGGTTCGGGGAGACTACGAGCAGTACTTC.

The gene calls are TRBV3-1 (or the pseudogene TRBV3-2) and TRBJ2-7; D call uncertain. The CDR3 has 15 amino acids. V lost 2 bases and J lost 0, with 11 bases in between. Germline V lookup: CDR1 LGHDT, CDR2 YNNKEL (reference sequence). DNA of the CDR3: TGTGCCAGCAGCCAAAGGGTTCTGAGCTCCTACGAGCAGTACTTC. The encoded protein is CASSQRVLSSYEQYF.

The rearrangement joins TRBV9 to TRBJ2-5, with D perhaps matching TRBD1 or TRBD2 (6 bases each). Trimming removed 0 bases from V and 5 bases from J, with 8 bases in between. Germline V gene lookup returns CDR1 SGDLS and CDR2 YYNGEE. The CDR3 runs 13 residues. The CDR3 spells CASSVGGGETQYF. CDR3 bases: TGTGCCAGCAGCGTAGGAGGGGGGGAGACCCAGTACTTC.

The chain combines TRBV19 with TRBJ2-7; D is perhaps TRBD2 (5 bases). In germline, CDR1 is LNHDA, CDR2 SQIVND (reference sequence). Trimming removed 1 base from V and 3 bases from J, with 10 bases in between. This CDR3 region has 14 residues. The CDR3 sequence: CASSIGGSRYEQYF. As DNA, the CDR3 is TGTGCCAGTAGTATAGGTGGGAGTCGCTACGAGCAGTACTTC.

This clone has only a few counts. The genes are TRBV4-2 and TRBJ2-7, with D maybe TRBD2 (5 bases). Trimming cost V 1 base and J 3 bases, with 10 bases left between them. Germline V gene lookup returns CDR1 LGHNA and CDR2 YNFKEQ. This CDR3 is built from 14 residues. The CDR3 region has the DNA TGTGCCAGCAGCCAAGGGGCCGGAGGCTACGAGCAGTACTTC. This sequence encodes CASSQGAGGYEQYF.

This clone was counted a few times. The J gene is TRBJ2-3, the V gene TRBV5-4; the D gene is possibly TRBD2 (6 bases). This CDR3 comprises 17 residues. The germline CDR1 and CDR2 sequences are SGHNT and YYREEE (reference sequence). The ends were cut back, 4 bases at V and 0 bases at J, with 18 bases in the middle. DNA of the CDR3: TGTGCCAGCAGCCTTCCTGGGGCCGGAGGGAGCACAGATACGCAGTATTTT. It translates to CASSLPGAGGSTDTQYF. The full variable domain, with the rest looked up from reference TRBV5-4 and TRBJ2-3, is ETGVTQSPTHLIKTRGQQVTLRCSSQSGHNTVSWYQQALGQGPQFIFQYYREEENGRGNFPPRFSGLQFPNYSSELNVNALELDDSALYLCASSLPGAGGSTDTQYFGPGTRLTVL.

The CDR3, as DNA: TGTGCCAGCACGTGGACAGGAGAGACCCAGTACTTC. This codes for CASTWTGETQYF. The J gene is TRBJ2-5, the V gene TRBV6-5, with TRBD1 matching over 7 bases. Per the germline V gene, CDR1 is MNHEY and CDR2 is SVGAGI. The CDR3 length is 12 residues. V lost 7 bases and J lost 4; bases outside the gene matches: 3.

This clone has a single count. This chain's CDR3 is CAGGVGNSPLHF. In DNA form, the CDR3 reads TGTGCGGGGGGGGTGGGTAATTCACCCCTCCACTTT. The J gene is TRBJ1-6, the V gene TRBV5-4, with a weak D call TRBD1 (5 bases). This CDR3 spans 12 amino acids. Germline CDR1 SGHNT, CDR2 YYREEE (reference sequence).

This chain links TRBV5-4 with TRBJ2-2, with TRBD1 matching 9 bases. With 5 bases clipped from V and 4 bases from J, the junction kept 12 bases outside the gene matches. Germline V gene data show CDR1 as SGHNT and CDR2 as YYREEE (reference sequence). The CDR3 sequence is 17 residues long. The CDR3 region has the DNA TGTGCCAGCAGAAATACCTCCGGGACAGGGCGCACCGGGGAGCTGTTTTTT. This gives the protein CASRNTSGTGRTGELFF.

This clone was seen only a few times. The rearrangement joins TRBV30 to TRBJ1-6; 10 bases are shared with TRBD1. Germline V CDR1 and CDR2: GTSNPN, SVGIG (reference sequence). The trim removed 5 bases at V and 6 bases at J, leaving 1 base unmatched. CDR3 length equals 13 residues. Written as DNA, the CDR3 is TGTGCCTGGCGGGACAGGGGTAATTCACCCCTCCACTTT. It encodes CAWRDRGNSPLHF. Filled out from reference TRBV30 and TRBJ1-6, the complete variable domain reads SQTIHQWPATLVQPVGSPLSLECTVEGTSNPNLYWYRQAAGRGLQLLFYSVGIGQISSEVPQNLSASRPQDRQFILSSKKLLLSDSGFYLCAWRDRGNSPLHFGNGTRLTVT.

This rearrangement joins TRBV19 to TRBJ1-2; D gene ambiguous. V shed 8 bases and J shed 2 bases, with 15 bases lying between them. The CDR3 loop spans 14 amino acids. Germline V gene sequence: CDR1 LNHDA, CDR2 SQIVND (reference sequence). CDR3 sequence: CASGQWERNYGYTF. For the CDR3, the DNA is TGTGCCAGTGGGCAGTGGGAACGAAACTATGGCTACACCTTC. Full variable domain (outside the CDR3, taken from reference TRBV19 and TRBJ1-2): DGGITQSPKYLFRKEGQNVTLSCEQNLNHDAMYWYRQDPGQGLRLIYYSQIVNDFQKGDIAEGYSVSREKKESFPLTVTSAQKNPTAFYLCASGQWERNYGYTFGSGTRLTVV.

This clone was recorded once. This chain links TRBV7-2 with TRBJ2-7; D is perhaps TRBD1 or TRBD2 (6 bases each). CDR1 SGHTA and CDR2 FQGNSA come from the germline V gene. The CDR3 has 15 amino acids. V lost 0 bases and J 1 base, leaving 10 bases between the germline ends. CDR3 DNA sequence: TGTGCCAGCAGCTTAGCGGGGGGCCTGTCCTACGAGCAGTACTTC. Protein: CASSLAGGLSYEQYF.

The V gene is TRBV7-2, the J gene TRBJ2-5; no clear D. Trimming took off 3 bases at V and 5 bases at J, with 19 bases between the two ends. CDR3 length: 16 residues. From germline, CDR1 is SGHTA and CDR2 FQGNSA. The CDR3 nucleotides are TGTGCCAGCAGCTTGGGCCTTACGACGGGTGGGGAGACCCAGTACTTC. Translating it yields CASSLGLTTGGETQYF.

This clone appeared a few times. The chain recombines TRBV7-2 with TRBJ2-2, with TRBD1 matching over 7 bases. The germline gives CDR1 SGHTA, CDR2 FQGNSA. Germline trimming cut 8 bases from V and 4 bases from J; bases unmatched to any gene: 16. This CDR3 comprises 17 residues. The CDR3 DNA reads TGTGCCAGCTCGATTAGGGGTACAGGGGCTGGCACCGGGGAGCTGTTTTTT. Amino acid sequence: CASSIRGTGAGTGELFF.

This chain joins TRBV3-1 (or the pseudogene TRBV3-2) and TRBJ1-1; possible D gene TRBD1, 6 bases. Trimming shortened V by 4 bases and J by 3 bases, and 9 bases separated the two germline ends. Germline-derived CDR1 and CDR2 are LGHDT and YNNKEL (reference sequence). The CDR3 is 13 residues long. The CDR3 DNA reads as TGTGCCAGCAGCCTGTCAGGGGACACTGAAGCTTTCTTT. Translated, it gives CASSLSGDTEAFF.

The rearrangement joins TRBV4-3 to TRBJ2-1; 9 bases are shared with TRBD2. The V gene end was trimmed by 0 bases and the J gene end by 4 bases; junction bases not matched to a gene: 13. Germline V lookup: CDR1 LGHNA, CDR2 YSLEER. The CDR3 sequence is 19 residues long. Here the CDR3 reads CASSQDALLLAGTYNEQFF. The CDR3 nucleotides read TGCGCCAGCAGCCAAGATGCCCTCTTGCTAGCGGGAACTTACAATGAGCAGTTCTTC.

The chain has TRBV27 and TRBJ2-7, with D maybe TRBD2 (8 bases). The CDR3 covers 14 residues. The germline V gene encodes CDR1 MNHEY and CDR2 SMNVEV (reference sequence). V lost 5 bases and J lost 10, with 21 bases in between. The CDR3 spells CASSPGGSGIGQYF. DNA of the CDR3: TGTGCCAGCAGTCCAGGGGGTAGCGGGATCGGTCAGTACTTC.

This clone was seen many times. The chain links TRBV13 to TRBJ1-3, with a weak D call TRBD1 (6 bases). This CDR3 spans 13 amino acids. Trimming left V 3 bases short and J 8 bases short, with 11 bases between. Germline-derived CDR1 and CDR2 are PRHDT and FYEKMQ (reference sequence). CDR3 DNA sequence: TGTGCCAGCAGCTTCGGGGGCTCGGACACCATATATTTT. Amino acid sequence: CASSFGGSDTIYF.

This chain's CDR3 is CASSQDAQDNPNYGYTF. The CDR3 coding sequence is TGCGCCAGCAGCCAAGATGCGCAGGACAACCCAAACTATGGCTACACCTTC. V usage is TRBV4-3 and J usage is TRBJ1-2, with TRBD1 as a possible D gene (5 bases). V lost 0 bases and J 2 bases, leaving 16 bases between the germline ends. CDR3 length: 17 amino acids. Germline V gives CDR1 LGHNA, CDR2 YSLEER.

This chain uses TRBV20-1 with TRBJ1-4; D uncertain. CDR1 DFQATT and CDR2 SNEGSKA come from the germline V gene (reference sequence). This CDR3 is built from 11 residues. Trimming shortened V by 0 bases and J by 7 bases, and 3 bases separated the two germline ends. Written as DNA, the CDR3 is TGCAGTGCTAGAGATCGTGAAAAACTGTTTTTT. Encoded protein: CSARDREKLFF.